The clone carrying this TCR beta chain was detected once. Antigen: not known. This may arise from a read error, as a much more abundant clone is one base away. 5'-RACE, quantitative and with molecular barcodes, yielded the TCR beta libraries. TCRdb itself ran the 5' RACE reads through MiXCR, one entry per CDR3 protein. The data contain about 240,000 distinct CDR3 sequences, around 7.8% of them singletons. This specimen belongs to a study of CD8 T cells in ankylosing spondylitis. Study results and limitations: Clones linked to disease were reported to show significant enrichment in matched ankylosing spondylitis synovial fluid. There was a TCR beta motif, made of fewer than 10 highly homologous variants, that appeared characteristic of ankylosing spondylitis blood.

The sample taken for sequencing was blood, either unsorted or a sorted T cell fraction (not recorded which). The source is a male donor with ankylosing spondylitis or in good health (not recorded which).

The CDR3, as DNA: TGTGCCAGCATTTTCGGACAGGGAGGGGTTTCGGGTGGCTACACCTTC. This codes for CASIFGQGGVSGGYTF. The genes are TRBV12-3 or TRBV12-4 and TRBJ1-2; TRBD1 matches at 8 bases. The CDR3 has 16 residues. V shed 7 bases, J shed 7 bases, and the junction held 17 bases outside the gene matches.